A selection of T cell receptor beta chains follows, all from one sample in a study of regulatory T cells in long-lasting Graves disease. TCRdb used MiXCR to reprocess the multiplex PCR reads, holding one entry per CDR3 protein. The repertoire holds 580,000 or so distinct CDR3 sequences, with about 15% as singletons. These data are also associated with another study on T cells in Graves' hyperthyroidism and ophthalmopathy.

Sequenced here: peripheral blood mononuclear cells (PBMCs), sampled at new diagnosis, from a patient treated with antithyroid drugs. The source of these receptors is a man aged 18 to 29 with Graves disease. Each CDR3 is given with its conserved first and last residue. Fields, in order: V gene, clone size, CDR3 length, J gene, D gene, CDR3 DNA, CDR3 protein. D genes are given only for firm matches. Expanded clones are given a class, and other clones once, few, many or no size at all.

V: TRBV27; size: many; length: 15; J: TRBJ1-5; D: .; DNA: TGTGCCAGCAGAAAAGGGGGTGTGGGCAATCAGCCCCAGCATTTT; CDR3: CASRKGGVGNQPQHF
V: TRBV27; size: few; length: 13; J: TRBJ2-7; D: .; DNA: TGTGCCAGCAGTTTATCGAAGTCCTACGAGCAGTACTTC; CDR3: CASSLSKSYEQYF
V: TRBV10-3; size: few; length: 18; J: TRBJ2-1; D: TRBD2; DNA: TGTGCCATCAGTGAGTCTTGGCTAGCGGGAGTGTCGTACAATGAGCAGTTCTTC; CDR3: CAISESWLAGVSYNEQFF
V: TRBV24-1; size: few; length: 16; J: TRBJ1-2; D: .; DNA: TGTGCCACCAGTGATTTCAGCCCCGGGGGGGGCGGAGGCTACACCTTC; CDR3: CATSDFSPGGGGGYTF
V: TRBV20-1; size: .; length: 15; J: TRBJ2-3; D: TRBD2; DNA: TGCAGTGCTAGTAGGACTAGCGGCCCTATTGATACGCAGTATTTT; CDR3: CSASRTSGPIDTQYF
V: TRBV7-3; size: .; length: 17; J: TRBJ2-6; D: .; DNA: TGTGCCAGCAGCTTAATGGCACCGAGGTCTGGGGCCAACGTCCTGACTTTC; CDR3: CASSLMAPRSGANVLTF
V: TRBV6-2/TRBV6-3; size: few; length: 15; J: TRBJ2-1; D: TRBD2; DNA: TGTGCCAGCAGTTACACGACTAGCGGGAACAATGAGCAGTTCTTC; CDR3: CASSYTTSGNNEQFF
V: TRBV20-1; size: few; length: 14; J: TRBJ2-1; D: TRBD2; DNA: TGCAGTGCTAGTCCCGGGACTACCCTCTGGAAGCAGTTCTTC; CDR3: CSASPGTTLWKQFF
V: TRBV9; size: few; length: 19; J: TRBJ2-5; D: TRBD2; DNA: TGTGCCAGCAGCGCCGGGACTAGCGGAATCTCACGCTTTCAAGAGACCCAGTACTTC; CDR3: CASSAGTSGISRFQETQYF
V: TRBV6-2/TRBV6-3; size: many; length: 15; J: TRBJ1-3; D: TRBD1; DNA: TGTGCCAGCAGTCCAGGGGGGGCCTCTGGAAACACCATATATTTT; CDR3: CASSPGGASGNTIYF
V: TRBV9; size: many; length: 15; J: TRBJ2-7; D: TRBD2; DNA: TGTGCCAGCAGCGTAGGTCTAGCGGGAGAGTACGAGCAGTACTTC; CDR3: CASSVGLAGEYEQYF
V: TRBV6-1; size: many; length: 18; J: TRBJ2-4; D: .; DNA: TGTGCCAGCAGTCCTCTATATGGACAGCACGTCGCCAAAAACATTCAGTACTTC; CDR3: CASSPLYGQHVAKNIQYF
V: TRBV30; size: few; length: 13; J: TRBJ1-5; D: .; DNA: TGTGCCTGGAGTAGGACGGAGGTTCAGCCCCAGCATTTT; CDR3: CAWSRTEVQPQHF
V: TRBV2; size: many; length: 15; J: TRBJ1-1; D: .; DNA: TGTGCCAGCAGTGTCGAACAGGGCGCGGGCACTGAAGCTTTCTTT; CDR3: CASSVEQGAGTEAFF
V: TRBV14; size: few; length: 17; J: TRBJ2-5; D: .; DNA: TGTGCCAGCAGCCAAGATCGAGTGTCAAATTCACAAGAGACCCAGTACTTC; CDR3: CASSQDRVSNSQETQYF
V: TRBV12-3/TRBV12-4; size: many; length: 14; J: TRBJ2-1; D: .; DNA: TGTGCCAGCAGTTTACTTGGGAGCCAGAATGAGCAGTTCTTC; CDR3: CASSLLGSQNEQFF
V: TRBV2; size: .; length: 13; J: TRBJ2-3; D: TRBD1; DNA: TGTGCCAGCAGTGAAGCGACAGGGGGCACGCAGTATTTT; CDR3: CASSEATGGTQYF
V: TRBV27; size: few; length: 15; J: TRBJ1-2; D: TRBD1; DNA: TGTGCCAGCAGTTCCCCGGGACAGGTGGCCTATGGCTACACCTTC; CDR3: CASSSPGQVAYGYTF
V: TRBV27; size: few; length: 17; J: TRBJ2-7; D: TRBD1; DNA: TGTGCCAGCAGTTTAGGCCCCGGGACAGGGGGCTCCTACGAGCAGTACTTC; CDR3: CASSLGPGTGGSYEQYF
V: TRBV6-1; size: many; length: 15; J: TRBJ1-1; D: TRBD1; DNA: TGTGCCAGCACCTCTGGTGAGGGGGCGGACACTGAAGCTTTCTTT; CDR3: CASTSGEGADTEAFF
V: TRBV12-3/TRBV12-4; size: many; length: 14; J: TRBJ2-7; D: TRBD1; DNA: TGTGCCAGCAGTCCCCGGGACAGGGACGCCGAGCAGTACTTC; CDR3: CASSPRDRDAEQYF
V: TRBV20-1; size: .; length: 15; J: TRBJ2-5; D: .; DNA: TGCAGTGCTATTTCCCCCCGGGACAACACAGAGACCCAGTACTTC; CDR3: CSAISPRDNTETQYF
V: TRBV27; size: .; length: 15; J: TRBJ2-2; D: .; DNA: TGTGCCAGCAGTCCCCGACAGGACCTCACCGGGGAGCTGTTTTTT; CDR3: CASSPRQDLTGELFF
V: TRBV4-2; size: few; length: 16; J: TRBJ1-5; D: .; DNA: TGTGCCAGCAGCCAAGATCCATCACAGCTCAATCAGCCCCAGCATTTT; CDR3: CASSQDPSQLNQPQHF